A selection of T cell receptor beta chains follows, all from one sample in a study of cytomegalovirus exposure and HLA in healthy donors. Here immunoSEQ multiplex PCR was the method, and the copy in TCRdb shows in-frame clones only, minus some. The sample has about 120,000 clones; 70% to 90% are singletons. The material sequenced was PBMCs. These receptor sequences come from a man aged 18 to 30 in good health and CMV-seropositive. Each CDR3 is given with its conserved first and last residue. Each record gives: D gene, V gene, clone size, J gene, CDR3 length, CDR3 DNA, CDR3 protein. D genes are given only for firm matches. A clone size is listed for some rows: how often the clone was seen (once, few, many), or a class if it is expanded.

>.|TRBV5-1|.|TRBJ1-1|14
TGCGCCAGCAGTAACGAGGGTTGGAACACTGAAGCTTTCTTT
CASSNEGWNTEAFF
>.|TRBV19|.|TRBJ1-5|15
TGTGCCAGTAGTATACGGGGGTCGAGCAATCAGCCCCAGCATTTT
CASSIRGSSNQPQHF
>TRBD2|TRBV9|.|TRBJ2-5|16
TGTGCCAGCAGCGTAGGGACTAGCGGGGGGGAAGAGACCCAGTACTTC
CASSVGTSGGEETQYF
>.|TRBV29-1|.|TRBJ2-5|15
TGCAGCGCCCGTCCCGTTGGGGGGTACCAAGAGACCCAGTACTTC
CSARPVGGYQETQYF
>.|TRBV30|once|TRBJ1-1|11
TGTGCCTGGAGTGTAGGGGTCGAAGCTTTCTTT
CAWSVGVEAFF
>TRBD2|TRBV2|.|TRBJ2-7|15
TGTGCCAGCACCATGACTAGCGGGAACTCCTACGAGCAGTACTTC
CASTMTSGNSYEQYF
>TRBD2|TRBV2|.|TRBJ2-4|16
TGTGCCAGCAGTGAAGCGGCCAGCGGGGGGGGGAACATTCAGTACTTC
CASSEAASGGGNIQYF
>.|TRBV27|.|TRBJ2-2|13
TGTGCCAGCAGTTCTACAGGTCCCGGGGAGCTGTTTTTT
CASSSTGPGELFF
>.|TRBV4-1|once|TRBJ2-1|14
TGCGCCAGCAGCCAAGATAGAAGTAGCAACGAGCAGTTCTTC
CASSQDRSSNEQFF
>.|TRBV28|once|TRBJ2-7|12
TGTGCCAGCAGTATAAGGGGGTACGAGCAGTACTTC
CASSIRGYEQYF
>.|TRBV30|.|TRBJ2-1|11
TGTGCCTGGAGTACGATTAGTGAGCAGTTCTTC
CAWSTISEQFF
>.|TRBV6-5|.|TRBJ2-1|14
TGTGCCAGCAGTTATTGGGGCTCAGACAATGAGCAGTTCTTC
CASSYWGSDNEQFF
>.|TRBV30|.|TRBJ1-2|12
TGTGCCTGGAGTGCAGGGGCGTATGGCTACACCTTC
CAWSAGAYGYTF
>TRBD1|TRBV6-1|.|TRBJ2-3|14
TGTGCCAGCACGGGGACAGGGCCAGCAGATACGCAGTATTTT
CASTGTGPADTQYF
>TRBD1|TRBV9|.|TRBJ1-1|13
TGTGCCAGCAGCGCCAGGGGGGAGACTGAAGCTTTCTTT
CASSARGETEAFF
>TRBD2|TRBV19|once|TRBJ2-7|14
TGTGCCAGTAGTATCGGGCTAGCGGCCTACGAGCAGTACTTC
CASSIGLAAYEQYF
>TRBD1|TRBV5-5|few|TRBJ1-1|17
TGTGCCAGCAGCGCTCGTCCTACAGGGGGCTTGAACACTGAAGCTTTCTTT
CASSARPTGGLNTEAFF
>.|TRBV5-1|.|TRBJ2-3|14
TGCGCCAGCAGCTTGCAGCGAGTGGCAGATACGCAGTATTTT
CASSLQRVADTQYF
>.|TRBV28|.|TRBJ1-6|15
TGTGCCAGCAGACCAGAGGGCCTTGATAATTCACCCCTCCACTTT
CASRPEGLDNSPLHF
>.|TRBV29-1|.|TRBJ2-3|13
TGCAGCGTTGGAACCTTGGCCACAGATACGCAGTATTTT
CSVGTLATDTQYF
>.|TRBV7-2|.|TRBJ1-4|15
TGTGCCAGCAGCTTTGTGGGGCCCGGCGGTGAAAAACTGTTTTTT
CASSFVGPGGEKLFF
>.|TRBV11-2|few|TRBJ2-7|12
TGTGCCAGCAGCTCGGACAGCTACGAGCAGTACTTC
CASSSDSYEQYF
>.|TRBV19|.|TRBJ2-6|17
TGTGCCAGTAGTATACAAGGGCGGACAGCCGGGGCCAACGTCCTGACTTTC
CASSIQGRTAGANVLTF
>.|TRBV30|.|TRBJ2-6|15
TGTGCCTGGGGTCTGGAGGACTCTGGGGCCAACGTCCTGACTTTC
CAWGLEDSGANVLTF
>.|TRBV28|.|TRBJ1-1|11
TGTGCCAGCGAAGGGGACACTGAAGCTTTCTTT
CASEGDTEAFF
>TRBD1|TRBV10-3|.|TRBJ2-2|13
TGTGCCATTTCGACAGGGGACACCGGGGAGCTGTTTTTT
CAISTGDTGELFF
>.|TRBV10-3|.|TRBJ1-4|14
TGTGCCATCAGTGAGTCCACGAGTAATGAAAAACTGTTTTTT
CAISESTSNEKLFF
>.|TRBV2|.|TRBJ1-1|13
TGTGCCAGCAGTTGGGAGGAAGGACGGGAAGCTTTCTTT
CASSWEEGREAFF
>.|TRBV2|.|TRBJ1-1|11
TGTGCCAGCACAGTAACCGTTGAAGCTTTCTTT
CASTVTVEAFF
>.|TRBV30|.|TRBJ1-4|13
TGTGCCTGGTCCTTTGCAACTAATGAAAAACTGTTTTTT
CAWSFATNEKLFF
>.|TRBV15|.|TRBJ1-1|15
TGTGCCACCAGCAGAGATCGACTGTCGAACACTGAAGCTTTCTTT
CATSRDRLSNTEAFF
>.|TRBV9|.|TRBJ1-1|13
TGTGCCAGCAGCAGACAGGACCATAATGAAGCTTTCTTT
CASSRQDHNEAFF
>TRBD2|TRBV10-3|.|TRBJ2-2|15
TGTGCCACCACCTTCCCGGGGGGGTTAGACGGGGAGCTGTTTTTT
CATTFPGGLDGELFF
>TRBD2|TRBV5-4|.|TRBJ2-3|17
TGTGCCAGCAGCTTGGAGGGTGTAGCGGGGGGGAAAGATACGCAGTATTTT
CASSLEGVAGGKDTQYF
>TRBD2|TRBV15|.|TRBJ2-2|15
TGTGCCACCAGCGATAGCGGGGGGCCTACCGGGGAGCTGTTTTTT
CATSDSGGPTGELFF
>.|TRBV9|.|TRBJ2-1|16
TGTGCCAGCAGCTCACCCAAGAAGGGGGACTACAATGAGCAGTTCTTC
CASSSPKKGDYNEQFF
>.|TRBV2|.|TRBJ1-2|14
TGTGCCAGCATCACACAGCTACATGGCTATGGCTACACCTTC
CASITQLHGYGYTF
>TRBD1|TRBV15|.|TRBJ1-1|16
TGTGCCACCAGCATTGATTTGGGGACAGTGAACACTGAAGCTTTCTTT
CATSIDLGTVNTEAFF
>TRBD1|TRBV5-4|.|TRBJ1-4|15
TGTGCCAGCAGCAATAGCGGGACAGGGGATGAAAAACTGTTTTTT
CASSNSGTGDEKLFF
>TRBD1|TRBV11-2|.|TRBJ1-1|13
TGTGCCAGCACTCCCACAGGGGGCACTGAAGCTTTCTTT
CASTPTGGTEAFF
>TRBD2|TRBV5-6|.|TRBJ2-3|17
TGTGCCAGCAGTTCACTAGCGGGGGGTTCTAGCACAGATACGCAGTATTTT
CASSSLAGGSSTDTQYF
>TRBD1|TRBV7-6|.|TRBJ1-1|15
TGTGCCAGCAGCTTGGGGACAGGGGCCTACACTGAAGCTTTCTTT
CASSLGTGAYTEAFF
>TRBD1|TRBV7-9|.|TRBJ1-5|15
TGTGCCAGCAGCTTAGGGGACAGTGGCAATCAGCCCCAGCATTTT
CASSLGDSGNQPQHF
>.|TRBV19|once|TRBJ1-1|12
TGTGCCAGTAGTATTACTAGAACTGAAGCTTTCTTT
CASSITRTEAFF
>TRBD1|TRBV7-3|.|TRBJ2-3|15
TGTGCCAGCAGCTCGTGGGACAGCCACACAGATACGCAGTATTTT
CASSSWDSHTDTQYF
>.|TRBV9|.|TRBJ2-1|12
TGTGCCAGCAGCGTAGACGGGAATGAGCAGTTCTTC
CASSVDGNEQFF
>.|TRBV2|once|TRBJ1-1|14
TGTGCCAGCGGTCTCCTATCGGGTGGATCTGAAGCTTTCTTT
CASGLLSGGSEAFF
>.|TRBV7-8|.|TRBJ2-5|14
TGTGCCAGCAGCCCGTCCCCCGGTGTAGAGACCCAGTACTTC
CASSPSPGVETQYF
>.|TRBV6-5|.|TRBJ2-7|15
TGTGCCAGCACTTCTAGCCGCTCCAGCTCCTACGAGCAGTACTTC
CASTSSRSSSYEQYF
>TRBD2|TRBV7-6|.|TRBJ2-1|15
TGTGCCAGCAGCTTAGGCCTAGCGGGTGTAAATGAGCAGTTCTTC
CASSLGLAGVNEQFF
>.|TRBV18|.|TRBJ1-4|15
TGCGCCAGCTCACTCAGGGGAGCAACTAATGAAAAACTGTTTTTT
CASSLRGATNEKLFF
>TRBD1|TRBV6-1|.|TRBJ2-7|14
TGTGCCAGCAGGAGGACAGGGGGATACGACGAGCAGTACTTC
CASRRTGGYDEQYF
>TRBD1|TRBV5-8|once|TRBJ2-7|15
TGTGCCAGCAGCCCGGGACAGGGGGGACCCTACGAGCAGTACTTC
CASSPGQGGPYEQYF
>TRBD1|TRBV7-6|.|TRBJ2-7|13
TGTGCCAGCAGCTCCTGGACAGGGGACGAGCAGTACTTC
CASSSWTGDEQYF
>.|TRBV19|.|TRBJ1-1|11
TGTGCCAGTAGTATAGGGGGGGGAAATTTCTTT
CASSIGGGNFF